A single sample gave rise to the 12 T cell receptor beta chains below, sequenced in a study of OX40 agonist ivuxolimab in advanced cancers. Measured with immunoSEQ multiplex PCR; TCRdb has only the in-frame clones, and not every one. The table records about 17,000 clones, approximately 80% of them present only once. Sequencing was performed on CD4+ or CD8+ T cells sorted from blood, taken in a trial of the OX40 agonist ivuxolimab. The origin of the receptors is an adult with an advanced solid tumor such as melanoma, head and neck, liver or kidney cancer.

In this sample, this clone turned up once. The junction departs from the called germline gene at one end, perhaps through a read error. The chain combines TRBV10-3 with TRBJ2-1; 12 nucleotides agree with TRBD2. This CDR3 has 14 residues. Germline CDR1 reads ENHRY; CDR2 reads SYGVKD. The CDR3 coding sequence is TGTGCAATCAGGTCTAGCGGGGGGGACAATGAGCAGTTCTTC. This codes for CAIRSSGGDNEQFF.

This sequence joins TRBV15 and TRBJ2-2; 8 bases are a match to TRBD1. Per the germline V gene, CDR1 is LNHNV and CDR2 is YYDKDF (reference sequence). The CDR3 runs to 21 residues. V shed 0 bases and J 2 bases; nucleotides not matched to a gene: 17. For the CDR3, the DNA is TGTGCCACCAGCAGAGATTTTGTAGTCCGTAAGGACAGGGTAAACACCGGGGAGCTGTTTTTT. Its translation is CATSRDFVVRKDRVNTGELFF.

This clone has only one observation. This chain links TRBV5-3 with TRBJ1-6; no definite D call. TRBV5-3 is recorded as an ORF, its role being uncertain. This CDR3 is built from 14 residues. V was clipped by 10 bases and J by 7 bases, with 18 bases between them. The CDR3 DNA reads as TGTGCCGTCCGACGGTCGGCGCCCAATTCACCCCTCCACTTT. Its protein is CAVRRSAPNSPLHF.

This clone showed up just a few times. The chain links TRBV15 to TRBJ2-1; 11 bases align to TRBD2. CDR1 is LNHNV, CDR2 YYDKDF, per germline (reference sequence). This CDR3 has 15 residues. V shed 3 bases and J 4 bases; nucleotides not matched to a gene: 2. CDR3 nucleotides: TGTGCCACCAGCAGCACTAGCGGGGGTTACAATGAGCAGTTCTTC. Translated, it gives CATSSTSGGYNEQFF.

In nucleotides, the CDR3 is TGTGCCAGCAGCTCCCCGGGGTCGGGAGAGCAGTACTTC. Protein product: CASSSPGSGEQYF. This chain links TRBV7-6 with TRBJ2-7; maybe TRBD2 (5 bases). Germline CDR1 and CDR2: SGHVS and FNYEAQ. This CDR3 region has 13 residues. The V end lost 4 bases, the J end lost 7 bases, and 14 bases lay between the germline ends.

At least ten counts were recorded for this clone. DNA for the CDR3: TGCGCCAGCAGCTTGGTCACAGATACGCAGTATTTT. Translation: CASSLVTDTQYF. The chain has TRBV5-1 and TRBJ2-3, with D unresolved. There are 12 residues in the CDR3. Germline CDR1 SGHRS, CDR2 YFSETQ. The V and J ends lost 0 bases and 2 bases respectively, with 1 base between them.

This chain connects TRBV7-3 to TRBJ2-5; perhaps TRBD1 as D (5 bases). There are 14 residues in the CDR3. The V gene lost 7 bases and the J gene lost 7 bases, with 19 bases spanning the gap. From germline, CDR1 is SGHTA and CDR2 FQGTGA. For the CDR3, the DNA is TGTGCCAGCACCCAAAAGGGGAACTGGGGGACCCAGTACTTC. Its translation: CASTQKGNWGTQYF.

This rearrangement joins TRBV5-1 to TRBJ2-5; D tentatively fits TRBD1 or TRBD2 (5 bases each). The closer fit of TRBJ2-7 to the DNA end suggests the J call may be wrong. Germline V gene lookup returns CDR1 SGHRS and CDR2 YFSETQ. This CDR3 has 15 residues. The CDR3 bases are TGCGCCAGCAGCCCATACGACCAGGGAGACTACGAGCAGTACTTC. It translates to CASSPYDQGDYEQYF.

This clone was picked up one time. The chain employs TRBV7-8 and TRBJ1-6; D is unclear. The CDR3 is 16 amino acids. The V end lost 8 bases, the J end lost 3 bases, and 17 bases lay between the germline ends. Per the germline V gene, CDR1 is SGHVS and CDR2 is FQNEAQ. This chain's CDR3 is CASGPPTENYNSPLHF. The CDR3 coding sequence is TGTGCCAGCGGACCCCCAACCGAAAACTATAATTCACCCCTCCACTTT.

This rearrangement joins TRBV7-9 to TRBJ2-7; the D gene is possibly TRBD2 (5 bases). CDR3 length equals 12 residues. CDR1 is SEHNR, CDR2 FQNEAQ, per germline (reference sequence). Trimming shortened V by 6 bases and J by 4 bases, and 10 bases separated the two germline ends. The DNA of the CDR3 is TGTGCCAGCAGACGTGGAGGATACGAGCAGTACTTC. Amino acid sequence: CASRRGGYEQYF.

This clone was counted many times. This chain connects TRBV7-9 to TRBJ2-2, with D tentatively TRBD2 (6 bases). This CDR3 spans 18 amino acids. V lost 4 bases and J 7 bases, leaving 25 bases between the germline ends. The germline V gene has CDR1 SEHNR and CDR2 FQNEAQ (reference sequence). The CDR3 bases are TGTGCCAGCAGCTCCCATGATGGAGGCGGGAAACGGGTCGGGGAGCTGTTTTTT. This encodes CASSSHDGGGKRVGELFF.

This clone occurred a few times. This sequence joins TRBV2 and TRBJ2-7; no definite D call. The CDR3 runs to 12 residues. CDR1 SNHLY and CDR2 FYNNEI come from the germline V gene. Trimming pared 10 bases from V and 4 bases from J, leaving 14 bases between. The DNA for the CDR3 is TGTGCCACCGGGCCCGATGTATACGAGCAGTACTTC. It specifies CATGPDVYEQYF.